The T cell receptor (beta chain) under discussion was sequenced for a study of shared clonotypes between healthy human individuals. Study-level findings and limits: The generation probabilities recorded for non-shared clonotypes fell below those of clonotypes shared by all four donors. For sorted subsets, rarefaction showed incomplete sequencing despite large depth.

Remarks on this clone: Its antigen is undetermined.

CDR3 length: 14 residues. From germline, CDR1 is LNHDA and CDR2 SQIVND (reference sequence). J gave up 5 bases and V 6 bases, and 4 bases lay outside the gene matches. TCRdb's table, derived via immunoSEQ multiplex PCR, lists solely in-frame clones and lacks some. The data contain about 2.4 million clones, more than 85% of them seen just once; the ten biggest clones take up approximately 0.37%. The sequenced material came from naive CD4+ T cells from PBMCs. Subset indicated: CD45RA+ positively selected. The rearrangement joins TRBV19 to TRBJ2-2, with TRBD2 identical over 9 bases. This TCR was sampled from a man aged 18 to 29 in good health. Some clones in this sample may be carry-over from other donors' samples. This CDR3 is CASRLSGSTGELFF. The CDR3 DNA reads TGTGCCAGTAGGCTTAGCGGGAGTACCGGGGAGCTGTTTTTT.